This T cell receptor (beta chain) was identified in a study of T cell responses to AZD1222 COVID-19 vaccine. The length of the CDR3 is 13 residues. The trim removed 7 bases at V and 6 bases at J, leaving 5 bases unmatched. The germline V gene encodes CDR1 MNHEY and CDR2 SVGAGI. This clone was observed a few times. The method was immunoSEQ multiplex PCR; TCRdb's version includes in-frame clones alone and lacks a portion of them. Found here are 85,000 to 100,000 clones, approximately 90% of them singletons; the top ten hold 12%. This sequence originates from an adult in good health. Sequencing was performed on peripheral blood, taken on day 0 of AZD1222 vaccination. The chain is built from TRBV6-5 and TRBJ1-5; 8 nucleotides align to TRBD1. CDR3 residues: CASKGQGGQPQHF. CDR3 DNA: TGTGCCAGCAAAGGACAGGGTGGTCAGCCCCAGCATTTT.